This T cell receptor (beta chain) was captured by sequencing in a study of long-term antiretroviral therapy in people with HIV. Overall study context: The oldest specimens predate the 2015 immediate-ART recommendation by about a decade.

Trimming at V came to 6 bases and at J to 6 bases, leaving 10 bases not matched to a gene. CDR3 size: 14 residues. Sequencing relied on immunoSEQ assay v3.0, run at survey level. Clones were sequenced by immunoSEQ multiplex PCR, and TCRdb holds only the in-frame ones, with some missing. The sample includes 35,000 to 45,000 clones, roughly 82% seen only once; the top ten take around 12%. Details on this clone: Its matching antigen is unknown.

Regarding the study as a whole: Among HIV repertoires, CDR3 length ranges were narrower than those of controls. The clones with expansion before ART were dominant in the repertoire at all time points. There were no data on ART adherence, viral resistance or therapy changes, a gap that limits inferences about post-ART repertoire changes.

The TCR was taken from a young man with HIV. V gene TRBV6-7 combines with J gene TRBJ1-1; 7 bases map to TRBD1. TRBV6-7 is an ORF, and what it does is uncertain. This sample comprised unsorted PBMCs, obtained 0.3 years after starting antiretroviral therapy. CDR3 coding DNA: TGTGCCAGCAGAAGCCGACAGGGCACGGCTGAAGCTTTCTTT. The encoded protein is CASRSRQGTAEAFF.